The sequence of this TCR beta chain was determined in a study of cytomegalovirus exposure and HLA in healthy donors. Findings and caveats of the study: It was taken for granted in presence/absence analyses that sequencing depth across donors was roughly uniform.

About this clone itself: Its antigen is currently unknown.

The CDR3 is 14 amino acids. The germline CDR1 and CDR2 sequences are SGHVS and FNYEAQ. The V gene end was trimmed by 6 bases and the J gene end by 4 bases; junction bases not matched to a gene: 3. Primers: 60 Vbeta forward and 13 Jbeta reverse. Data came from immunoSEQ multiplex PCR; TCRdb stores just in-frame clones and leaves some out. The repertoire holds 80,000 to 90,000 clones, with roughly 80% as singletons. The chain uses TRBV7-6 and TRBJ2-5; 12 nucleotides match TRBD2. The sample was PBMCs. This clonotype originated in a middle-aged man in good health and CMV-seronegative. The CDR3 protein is CASSPSGGAETQYF. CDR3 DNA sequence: TGTGCCAGCAGTCCTAGCGGGGGGGCAGAGACCCAGTACTTC. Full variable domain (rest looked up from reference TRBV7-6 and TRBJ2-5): GAGVSQSPRYKVTKRGQDVALRCDPISGHVSLYWYRQALGQGPEFLTYFNYEAQQDKSGLPNDRFSAERPEGSISTLTIQRTEQRDSAMYRCASSPSGGAETQYFGPGTRLLVL.